This T cell receptor beta chain was sequenced for a study of cytomegalovirus exposure and HLA in healthy donors (dated by TCRdb to 2016 to 2017). In the study overall: An earlier analysis of approximately 550 of the donors reported 250 to 300 Gb of sequence data and 100 million to 140 million unique TCR beta sequences from around 200 million T cells. An early release covering roughly 640 HLA-typed donors comprised approximately 290 gigabases of sequencing data and tens of millions of unique TCR sequences. A handful of DR-DQ haplotypes were handled as single units for association and clustering because linkage in the cohort was strong. A separate validation cohort of 100 to 150 different subjects was used in addition to the roughly 700-subject first cohort. High-throughput TCR immunosequencing, statistical association of individual TCRs with disease status, and machine learning were combined to predict cytomegalovirus infection status. Rather than drawing on any new phenotypic data, the later analysis identified candidate immune exposures from TCR beta sequences and the way those sequences occurred across donors. To study patterns of TCR occurrence, a later analysis re-analyzed previously published TCR beta repertoires from around 670 donors and added high-resolution HLA genotyping. To decide whether each TCR beta V gene segment behaved as functional or pseudogenic, an earlier analysis of some 540 of the donors relied on high-throughput TCR beta sequencing. Among roughly 400 genotyped donors of the cohort, an average of approximately 230,000 unique TCR beta nucleotide sequences were sequenced per donor, around a sixth of them non-productive. The genetic ancestry cluster associated with self-reported Caucasian donors included roughly four fifths of the approximately 430 genotyped donors. In a later genetic analysis, genome-wide SNP genotypes for 398 of the 666 donors were used, and that subset was treated as a discovery cohort. HLA typing included class I and class II loci at four-digit resolution. Donor age, sex, ethnicity and CMV serostatus were compiled alongside the repertoire data. The number of donors typed differed by locus, with roughly 629-640 for A, B, C, DRB1 and DQB1, around 520 for DQA1, 606 for DPA1, and 400 to 490 for DPB1. All discovery cohort repertoires had been generated using a single sequencing platform. The study aimed to test whether signatures of past pathogen exposure could be identified by cataloging public T cell receptors. The study profiled the T cell repertoires of about 640 subjects by immunosequencing and related them to cytomegalovirus serostatus. Overall results and qualifications from the work: Compared with equally common non-associated chains, HLA-associated TCR beta chains in a later analysis were more clonally expanded and had lower generation probabilities. Several of the top co-occurrence clusters appeared to be linked to parvovirus B19, influenza, CMV and Epstein-Barr virus, according to a later analysis. The study gave a list of about 150 TCR beta chains associated with cytomegalovirus. According to a later genetic analysis, donors in an Asian-associated ancestry cluster had fewer N-insertions in productive TCRs than the approximately 700-donor mean. Most CMV-associated TCR beta chains appeared to be HLA-restricted in a later analysis, and the HLA associations seemed to be driven largely by CMV exposure. A later genetic analysis associated a missense DCLRE1C variant with V-gene and J-gene trimming of TCR beta chains, and an independent cohort replicated the association. In vitro tests confirmed that a few of the cytomegalovirus-associated TCR beta chains recognize cytomegalovirus antigens. Linkage disequilibrium might explain the correlated functional status among segregating V segments, but an unknown experimental factor could not be excluded. Presence/absence analyses assumed roughly uniform sequencing depth across donors, an assumption that may not hold. At a false discovery rate of 0.05, a later analysis linked about 16,000 TCR beta sequences to specific HLA alleles. When HLA alleles, especially DR and DQ, strongly co-occurred, attributing TCR associations to individual alleles was difficult. According to a later analysis, TCR association rates differed among HLA loci, with DRB1 alleles showing the most associated TCRs and HLA-C alleles showing the fewest. A cluster of highly shared sequence variants was judged likely to be a technical artifact of the sequencing pipeline. It was suggested by the authors that the approach could potentially be generalized to other disease states and immunological phenotypes. The earlier analysis of approximately 560 of the donors excluded seventeen rarely observed V segments, including chromosome 9 orphons, because counts were too low. Broadly in line with IMGT annotations, most TCR beta V segments showed up in productive rearrangements about 90% or about 30% of the time in an earlier analysis of 450 to 600 of the donors. The classifier was reported to diagnose cytomegalovirus status with high specificity and sensitivity in both the original cohort and the validation cohort. A further reported finding was that TCR beta sequences accurately predicted the HLA-A and HLA-B alleles for most subjects in the first cohort. Some IMGT-functional V segments, including TRBV6-2 and TRBV6-3, could not be told apart with the 87-base-pair reads, so those segments were excluded. For the cohort, immune exposure information was limited to CMV serostatus. Across donors, most TCR sequences were observed very rarely, whereas some public TCRs were present in many individuals. The cohort was sequenced for TCR beta chains only, and without alpha or paired-chain data the features that could be detected were limited. Because some donors lacked HLA typing at each locus, the association tests relied only on the typed subset.

The cohort comprised approximately 700 healthy bone marrow donors. At the time of sampling, every cohort member was nominally healthy, though immune exposures that went unrecorded were likely present. The donor was CMV seropositive and was included in the group of 289 seropositive cohort members. Every donor gave a peripheral blood sample, and the peripheral blood mononuclear cells from that sample were used for TCR beta sequencing. The Qiagen DNeasy Blood Extraction Kit was used to extract genomic DNA from the blood cell samples. Deletion took 3 bases off V and 3 bases off J, with a span of 13 bases between the germline ends. Counted from cysteine to phenylalanine, this CDR3 has 15 amino acids. The sequence is cut down to CDR3 DNA, 45 bases in frame from base 1. CDR1 is given as MNHNS and CDR2 as SASEGT, both from the germline V gene. As concerns this clone: What antigen it recognizes has not been identified. Base qualities are not provided; no much larger clone lies one nucleotide away.

Library generation was performed with the immunoSEQ multiplex PCR assay. For the multiplex PCR, a mixture combining 60 forward primers for TCR Vbeta segments and 13 reverse primers for TCR Jbeta segments was used. The CDR3 region of rearranged TCR beta genes was amplified from genomic DNA by a multiplex PCR assay. The Illumina HiSeq System was used to sequence the amplified TCR beta libraries as 87-base-pair reads. In the original analysis: In a later analysis, tens of millions of unique TCR beta chains were counted across the 500 to 850 repertoires, and roughly 11 million of these chains were shared by at least two donors. To remove PCR and sequencing errors, raw reads were error-corrected and collapsed into unique sequences using a nearest-neighbor algorithm that merged closely related sequences. V, D and J gene segments were assigned by aligning CDR3 sequences to IMGT reference sequences. For a sequence to be retained, a match of at least six nucleotides was required to both a V gene segment and a J gene segment. A rearrangement counted as productive if the CDR3 had no stop codons and remained in frame with V and J, and every other rearrangement counted as non-productive. CDR3 was defined by IMGT convention, running from the second conserved V-encoded cysteine to the conserved J-encoded phenylalanine. The earlier analysis of some 580 of the donors excluded any sequence lacking an unambiguous match to a single V gene segment. In an earlier analysis of approximately 590 of the donors, V segments were called functional above 56.7% productive rearrangements and were called segregating when the between-donor standard deviation exceeded 5%. A statistical classification framework was built for diagnosing cytomegalovirus status from the catalog of TCR beta chain sequences. In a later analysis, V and J genes were assigned by comparing TCR nucleotide sequences against IMGT/GENE-DB human TR gene sequences. The TCRdist pipeline was used in a later analysis to assign CDR3 sequences and most-parsimonious VDJ recombination scenarios. In a later analysis, each TCR beta chain was defined by its CDR3 amino acid sequence together with its V-gene family, and reads without a unique V-gene family were excluded. To address suspected cross-contamination and a sequencing artifact, a later analysis removed approximately 600 highly shared, low-generation-probability nucleotide sequences. In a later analysis, a clonal expansion index was calculated for each public chain from normalized within-repertoire ranks of inferred template counts. In a later analysis, generation probabilities were computed with a VDJ recombination model fitted to out-of-frame rearrangements, and the resulting probabilities were checked against IGoR. A later analysis scored TCR-TCR, TCR-HLA and TCR-CMV co-occurrence with hypergeometric tests, applying a repertoire-size bias correction to TCR pairs. To estimate false discovery rates, a later analysis permuted the HLA or CMV assignments 20 times. In a later analysis, co-occurring TCRs were grouped using DBSCAN, with TCRdist sequence similarity added in when clustering inside HLA-allele-positive subsets. Repertoires with fewer than 30,000 or more than 120,000 public chains were left out of co-occurrence clustering, as were roughly five repertoires with anomalous nucleotide sharing. In its TCRdb copy, this immuneACCESS table keeps in-frame sequences only and misses some clones. Where compared with another copy, unresolved V genes explain less than half of these, and the others have no known cause. That table furnishes V, J and clone size, whereas the DNA furnished D and trimming. This sample has about 92,000 clones in its table, and over 70% of those were observed once. The top ten clonotypes cover roughly 1.2% of the sample.

This clonotype was obtained from a girl aged 2-15 years in good health and CMV-seropositive. The chain employs TRBV6-1 and TRBJ2-3, with TRBD2 tentatively as D gene (5 bases match). The sample consisted of PBMCs. The bases read TGTGCCAGCAGTGATGGGCTAGCCCCGACAGATACGCAGTATTTT. Its coded protein is CASSDGLAPTDTQYF.